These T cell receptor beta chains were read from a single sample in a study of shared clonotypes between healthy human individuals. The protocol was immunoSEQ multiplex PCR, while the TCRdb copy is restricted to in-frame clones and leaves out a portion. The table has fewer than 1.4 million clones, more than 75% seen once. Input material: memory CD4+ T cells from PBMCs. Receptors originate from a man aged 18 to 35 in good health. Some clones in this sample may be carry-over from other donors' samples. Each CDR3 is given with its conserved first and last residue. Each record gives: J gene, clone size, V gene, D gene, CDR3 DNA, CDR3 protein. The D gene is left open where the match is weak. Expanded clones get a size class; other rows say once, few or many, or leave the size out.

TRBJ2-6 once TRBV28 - TGTGCCAGCAGTTTCGGTACAGGCTACGGCTCTGGGGCCAACGTCCTGACTTTC CASSFGTGYGSGANVLTF
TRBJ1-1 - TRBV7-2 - TGTGCCAGCAGCTTTCTCGTTGGGGGCACTGAAGCTTTCTTT CASSFLVGGTEAFF
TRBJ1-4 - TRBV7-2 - TGTGCCAGCAGGACGGAAACGGGGGCCTTTAATGAAAAACTGTTTTTT CASRTETGAFNEKLFF
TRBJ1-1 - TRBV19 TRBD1 TGTGCCAGTAGTATAGCTAACCGGGACAGGGGGCGAGACACTGAAGCTTTCTTT CASSIANRDRGRDTEAFF
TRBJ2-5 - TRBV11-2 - TGTGCCAGCAGCCCAGGAGACAGAGAGACCCAGTACTTC CASSPGDRETQYF
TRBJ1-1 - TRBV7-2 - TGTGCCAGCAGCTTAGGATGGGGTATGGAAACTGAAGCTTTCTTT CASSLGWGMETEAFF
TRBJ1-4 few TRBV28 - TGTGCCAGCACGGGCGGGGGCGATGAAAAACTGTTTTTT CASTGGGDEKLFF
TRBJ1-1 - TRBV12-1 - TGTGCCAGCAGCTCCGTTGACGGACGGGTCACTGAAGCTTTCTTT CASSSVDGRVTEAFF
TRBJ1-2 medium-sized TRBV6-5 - TGTGCCAGCAGTTATGACAGTAACTATGGCTACACCTTC CASSYDSNYGYTF
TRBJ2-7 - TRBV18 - TGTGCCAGCTCACCGTCGGTGCGTTTCTACGAGCAGTACTTC CASSPSVRFYEQYF
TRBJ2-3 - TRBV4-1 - TGCGCCAGCAGCCAACCACTAAACACAGATACGCAGTATTTT CASSQPLNTDTQYF
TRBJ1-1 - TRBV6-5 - TGTGCCAGCAGTTACCAACGCAGGGTGAACACTGAAGCTTTCTTT CASSYQRRVNTEAFF
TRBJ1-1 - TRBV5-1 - TGCGCCAGCAGGCCCATCACCGGAGTGGGGAACACTGAAGCTTTCTTT CASRPITGVGNTEAFF
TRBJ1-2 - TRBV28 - TGTGCCAGCAGTCCCCCTGGGGCGGTCACAAACTATGGCTACACCTTC CASSPPGAVTNYGYTF
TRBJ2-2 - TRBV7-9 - TGTGCCAGCAGCCGCGGGACTGAGTGGGGCACCGGGGAGCTGTTTTTT CASSRGTEWGTGELFF
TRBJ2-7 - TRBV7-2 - TGTGCCAGCAGCTTACGGGCAGCCTACGAGCAGTACTTC CASSLRAAYEQYF
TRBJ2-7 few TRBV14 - TGTGCCAGCAGCCAAGTAGCCGGGCTAGGGCAGGTGATCGGCGAGCAGTACTTC CASSQVAGLGQVIGEQYF
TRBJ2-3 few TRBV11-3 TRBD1 TGTGCCAGCAGCAAAGGACAGGGGGACGCAGATACGCAGTATTTT CASSKGQGDADTQYF
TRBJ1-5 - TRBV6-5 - TGTGCCAGCAGTTACTCCGGCGGGCCCCAGCATTTT CASSYSGGPQHF
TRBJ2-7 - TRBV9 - TGTGCCAGCAGCCCCCGGGACCGAATCCCCCTCCACGAGCAGTACTTC CASSPRDRIPLHEQYF
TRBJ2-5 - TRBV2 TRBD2 TGTGCCAGCAGCGGACTAGCGGGAGGGCGACAGACCCAGTACTTC CASSGLAGGRQTQYF
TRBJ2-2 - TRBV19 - TGTGCCAGCAGGGACGGGGCCTCGAACACCGGGGAGCTGTTTTTT CASRDGASNTGELFF
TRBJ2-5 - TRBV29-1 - TGCAGCGTTGAACAAAGCGGGGAGACCCAGTACTTC CSVEQSGETQYF